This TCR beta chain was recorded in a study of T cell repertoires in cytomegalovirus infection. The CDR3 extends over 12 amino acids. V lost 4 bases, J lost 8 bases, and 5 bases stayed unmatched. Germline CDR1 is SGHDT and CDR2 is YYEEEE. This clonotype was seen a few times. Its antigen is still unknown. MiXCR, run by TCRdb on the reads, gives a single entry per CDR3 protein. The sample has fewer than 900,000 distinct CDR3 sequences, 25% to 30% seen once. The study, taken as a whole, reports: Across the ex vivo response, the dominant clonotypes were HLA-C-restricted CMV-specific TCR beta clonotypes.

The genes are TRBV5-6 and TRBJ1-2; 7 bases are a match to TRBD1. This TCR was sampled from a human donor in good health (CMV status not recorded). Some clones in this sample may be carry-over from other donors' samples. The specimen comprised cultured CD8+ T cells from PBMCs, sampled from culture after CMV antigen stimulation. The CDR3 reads CASSEGGRGYTF. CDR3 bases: TGTGCCAGCAGCGAAGGGGGCCGGGGCTACACCTTC.